This T cell receptor beta chain is from a study of blood T cells in healthy people across ages. Aged about 6 to 100, donors were systemically healthy Caucasians from Russia. Staff drew approximately 9.1 milliliters of peripheral blood from each donor. With each sample, at least 5 micrograms of total RNA were extracted. This clonotype turned up a few times. With V trimmed by 4 bases and J by 2 bases, 6 bases remained unmatched. The CDR3 totals 15 residues. The germline CDR1 and CDR2 sequences are LGHDT and YNNKEL (reference sequence). Next came a second PCR, run for about 6 to 12 cycles, which used a sample-barcoded 5' primer along with a J-beta primer mix. TCRdb reanalysed the 5' RACE reads using MiXCR and keeps one entry per CDR3 protein. The sample yields about 730,000 distinct CDR3 sequences, roughly 44% seen once.

This chain uses TRBV3-1 with TRBJ2-3; 7 nucleotides agree with TRBD1. The clonotype was recovered from an older woman in good health. The sequencing input was blood. The CDR3 DNA reads TGTGCCAGCAGCCTAGGACAGGACCACACAGATACGCAGTATTTT. Amino acid sequence: CASSLGQDHTDTQYF.